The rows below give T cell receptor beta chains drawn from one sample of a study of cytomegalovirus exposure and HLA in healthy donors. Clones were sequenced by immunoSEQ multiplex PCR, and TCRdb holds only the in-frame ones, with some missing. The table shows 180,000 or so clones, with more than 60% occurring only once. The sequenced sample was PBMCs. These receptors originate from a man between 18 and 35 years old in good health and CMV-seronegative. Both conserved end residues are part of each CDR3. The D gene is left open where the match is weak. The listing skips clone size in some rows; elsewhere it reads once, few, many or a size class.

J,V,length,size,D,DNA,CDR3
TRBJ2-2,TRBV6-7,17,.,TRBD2,TGTGCCAGCAGTTATTGCGGGGGGCACGCGAACACCGGGGAGCTGTTTTTT,CASSYCGGHANTGELFF
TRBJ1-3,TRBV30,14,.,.,TGTGCCTGGAACCCAGGGTTCTCTGGAAACACCATATATTTT,CAWNPGFSGNTIYF
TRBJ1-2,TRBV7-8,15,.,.,TGTGCCAGCAGCTTTCAAGCAGGGGCGAACTATGGCTACACCTTC,CASSFQAGANYGYTF
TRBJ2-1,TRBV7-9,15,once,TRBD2,TGTGCCAGCAGCTTGGGACTAGCGGGAGTCGGTGAGCAGTTCTTC,CASSLGLAGVGEQFF
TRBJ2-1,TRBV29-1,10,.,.,TGCAGCGTCGCAGGGACAGAGCAGTTCTTC,CSVAGTEQFF
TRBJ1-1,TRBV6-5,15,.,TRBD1,TGTGCCAGCAGTTACGTGACCTACAGGGGGGCTGAAGCTTTCTTT,CASSYVTYRGAEAFF
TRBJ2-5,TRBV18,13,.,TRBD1,TGTGCCAGCTCATCAGGGGGCGGGGAGACCCAGTACTTC,CASSSGGGETQYF
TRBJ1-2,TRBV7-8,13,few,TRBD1,TGTGCCAGCAGCTGGGACAGCCCCTATGGCTACACCTTC,CASSWDSPYGYTF
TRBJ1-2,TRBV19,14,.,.,TGTGCCAGTAGTATAGACAGGATCGGCTATGGCTACACCTTC,CASSIDRIGYGYTF
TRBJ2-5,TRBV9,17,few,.,TGTGCCAGCAGCGTCCGGACTGGGTCTGGGGTCCAAGAGACCCAGTACTTC,CASSVRTGSGVQETQYF
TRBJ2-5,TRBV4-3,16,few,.,TGCGCCAGCAGCCAGCCTACCAAGTGGACAAGAGAGACCCAGTACTTC,CASSQPTKWTRETQYF
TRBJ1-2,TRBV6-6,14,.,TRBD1,TGTGCCAGCAGCGGACAGGGCCGGTTGGTTGGCTACACCTTC,CASSGQGRLVGYTF
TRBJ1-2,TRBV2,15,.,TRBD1,TGTGCCAGCAGTGAGAGAGGAGGGGGCAACTATGGCTACACCTTC,CASSERGGGNYGYTF
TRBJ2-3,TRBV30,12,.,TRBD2,TGTGCCTGGACTTTAGCGGGGGGGACGCAGTATTTT,CAWTLAGGTQYF
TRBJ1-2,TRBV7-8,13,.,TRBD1,TGTGCCAGCAGCAGGGGACAGGGCGGAGACTACACCTTC,CASSRGQGGDYTF
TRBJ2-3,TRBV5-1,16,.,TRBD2,TGCGCCAGCAGCTACTCTAGCGGGACCAGCACAGATACGCGGTATTTT,CASSYSSGTSTDTRYF
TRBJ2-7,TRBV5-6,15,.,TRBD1,TGTGCCAGCAGCTCCTTGGACAGGGAGTCCTACGAGCAGTACTTC,CASSSLDRESYEQYF
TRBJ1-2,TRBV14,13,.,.,TGTGCCAGCAGCCAAGATCCCGCGTTCGGCTACACCTTC,CASSQDPAFGYTF
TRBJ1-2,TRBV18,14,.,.,TGTGCCAGCTCACCGGACAGAGCAAACTATGGCTACACCTTC,CASSPDRANYGYTF
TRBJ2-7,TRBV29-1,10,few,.,TGCAGCGTTGGGGGCAGCGAGCAGTACTTC,CSVGGSEQYF
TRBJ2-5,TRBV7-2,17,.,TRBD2,TGTGCCAGCAGCGCCCGACTAGCGGGGGGTATCCAAGAGACCCAGTACTTC,CASSARLAGGIQETQYF
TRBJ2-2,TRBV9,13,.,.,TGTGCCAGCGCGTGGGGAGGAACCGGGGAGCTGTTTTTT,CASAWGGTGELFF
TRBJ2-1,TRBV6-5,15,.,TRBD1,TGTGCCAGCAGTGCCGGGACAGGGGTGAAAAATGAGCAGTTCTTC,CASSAGTGVKNEQFF
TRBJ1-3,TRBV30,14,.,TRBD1,TGTGCCTGGAGGGGTTTCGGACAGGGGGACACCATATATTTT,CAWRGFGQGDTIYF
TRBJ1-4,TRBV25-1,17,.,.,TGTGCCAGCAGTGAATGGGCGGGGACCATAACTAATGAAAAACTGTTTTTT,CASSEWAGTITNEKLFF
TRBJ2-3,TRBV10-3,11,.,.,TGTGCCACCTGGCAGGTAGATACGCAGTATTTT,CATWQVDTQYF
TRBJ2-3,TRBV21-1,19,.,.,TGTGCCAGCAGCAAAGGTGGGTCGGGAGGGCAACTCGACACAGATACGCAGTATTTT,CASSKGGSGGQLDTDTQYF
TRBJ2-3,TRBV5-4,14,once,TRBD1,TGTGCCAGCAGCTTGGACAGGGGGCAGGATACGCAGTATTTT,CASSLDRGQDTQYF
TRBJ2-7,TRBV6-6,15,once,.,TGTGCCAGCAGTTACTGGAAACAGGGAGTCTACGAGCAGTACTTC,CASSYWKQGVYEQYF
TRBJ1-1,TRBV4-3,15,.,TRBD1,TGCGCCAGCAGCCACCTTGGAGGGGGCAGAACTGAAGCTTTCTTT,CASSHLGGGRTEAFF
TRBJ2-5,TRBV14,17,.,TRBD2,TGTGCCAGCAGCCAAGATCGGTCGCTAGCGGGCCAAGAGACCCAGTACTTC,CASSQDRSLAGQETQYF
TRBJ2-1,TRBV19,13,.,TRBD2,TGTGCCAGTAGAGGACTAGCGGGAGGCGAGCAGTTCTTC,CASRGLAGGEQFF
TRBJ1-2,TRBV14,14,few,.,TGTGCCAGCAGCCCTAGTGGGGGCGGATATGGCTACACCTTC,CASSPSGGGYGYTF
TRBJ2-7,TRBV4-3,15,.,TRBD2,TGCGCCAGCAGCCCCGGACTAGCGGGGAACTACGAGCAGTACTTC,CASSPGLAGNYEQYF
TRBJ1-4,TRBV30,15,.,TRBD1,TGTGCCTGGAGCCCACCGACAGGGGCAGGGGAAAAACTGTTTTTT,CAWSPPTGAGEKLFF
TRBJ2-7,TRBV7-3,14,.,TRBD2,TGTGCCAGCAGCTTAGGCGGGGGGGCCTACGAGCAGTACTTC,CASSLGGGAYEQYF
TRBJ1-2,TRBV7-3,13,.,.,TGTGCCAGCAGCTTAGATCCGGGGTATGGCTACACCTTC,CASSLDPGYGYTF
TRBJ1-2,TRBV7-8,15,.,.,TGTGCCAGCAGCTTTGTAACGGGATCTGGCTATGGCTACACCTTC,CASSFVTGSGYGYTF
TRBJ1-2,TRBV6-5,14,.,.,TGTGCCAGCACCCCAAACAGGGCTAACTATGGCTACACCTTC,CASTPNRANYGYTF